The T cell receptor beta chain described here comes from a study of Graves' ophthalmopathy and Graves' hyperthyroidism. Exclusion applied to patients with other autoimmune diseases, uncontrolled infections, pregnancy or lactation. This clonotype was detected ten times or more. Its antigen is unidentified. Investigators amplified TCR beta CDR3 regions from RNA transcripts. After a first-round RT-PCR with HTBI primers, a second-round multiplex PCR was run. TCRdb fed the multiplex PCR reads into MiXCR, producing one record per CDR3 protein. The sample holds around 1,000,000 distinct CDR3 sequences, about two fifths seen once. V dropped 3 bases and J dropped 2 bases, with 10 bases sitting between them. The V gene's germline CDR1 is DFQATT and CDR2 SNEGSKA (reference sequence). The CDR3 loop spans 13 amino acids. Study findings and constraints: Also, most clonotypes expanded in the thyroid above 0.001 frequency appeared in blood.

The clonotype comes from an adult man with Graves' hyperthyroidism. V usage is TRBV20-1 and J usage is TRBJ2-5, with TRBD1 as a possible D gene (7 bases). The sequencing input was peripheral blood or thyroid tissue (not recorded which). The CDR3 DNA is TGCAGTGCTAGCGGGGGACAGCAAGAGACCCAGTACTTC. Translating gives CSASGGQQETQYF.